The entry that follows covers one TCR beta chain sequence. Amplified TCR beta CDR3 regions came from RNA transcripts. An initial round of RT-PCR targeting the TCR CDR3 relied on the HTBI primer set. A single record per CDR3 protein comes from TCRdb applying MiXCR to the multiplex PCR reads. The table shows more than 550,000 distinct CDR3 sequences, with 45% occurring only once. These data come from a study of T cells in Graves' hyperthyroidism and ophthalmopathy. This receptor was taken from an adult man with Graves' disease, either hyperthyroidism or ophthalmopathy (not recorded which). Sequencing was carried out using peripheral blood or thyroid tissue (not recorded which).

CDR3 region: CASSQQDPGANVLTF. As DNA, the CDR3 is TGTGCCAGCAGTCAGCAGGATCCAGGGGCCAACGTCCTGACTTTC. V usage is TRBV6-5 and J usage is TRBJ2-6, with D uncertain. Germline V CDR1 and CDR2: MNHEY, SVGAGI. V shed 5 bases and J shed 4 bases, with 12 bases lying between them. This CDR3 contains 15 residues.